A selection of T cell receptor beta chains follows, all from one sample in a study of T cells in Graves' hyperthyroidism and ophthalmopathy. TCRdb called the multiplex PCR reads again in MiXCR, with one record for every CDR3 protein. The sample gives hundreds of thousands of distinct CDR3 sequences, about 17% of which show up once; 3% to 4% is in the top ten. The sequencing sample was made of blood. These receptors were collected from a woman aged 25 to 39 with Graves' hyperthyroidism. Each CDR3 is given with its conserved first and last residue. The D gene is left open where the match is weak. Not all rows give a size; the values are once, few, many and, for expanded clones, a class.

V,J,size,D,CDR3,DNA
TRBV20-1,TRBJ2-1,NA,TRBD2,CSARDQRGGSANEQFF,TGCAGTGCTAGAGATCAACGGGGAGGGTCGGCCAATGAGCAGTTCTTC
TRBV12-3/TRBV12-4,TRBJ2-1,many,NA,CASSFASEVDEQFF,TGTGCCAGCAGTTTCGCTAGCGAGGTAGATGAGCAGTTCTTC
TRBV27,TRBJ2-1,few,TRBD2,CASSPLAGDAPNEQFF,TGTGCCAGCAGTCCACTAGCGGGAGACGCTCCCAATGAGCAGTTCTTC
TRBV2,TRBJ2-1,NA,TRBD2,CASSTSGSSSRLF,TGTGCCAGCAGCACTAGCGGGAGTTCGTCGCGGCTCTTC
TRBV12-3/TRBV12-4,TRBJ2-2,many,TRBD2,CASRPGGQIGELFF,TGTGCCAGCAGGCCGGGAGGCCAAATCGGGGAGCTGTTTTTT
TRBV28,TRBJ2-7,once,NA,CTSSLRGNLAYEQYF,TGTACCAGCAGTTTACGCGGGAACCTTGCCTACGAGCAGTACTTC
TRBV4-1,TRBJ2-3,NA,NA,CASSQVQSSRDTQYF,TGCGCCAGCAGCCAGGTTCAGTCTAGCAGAGATACGCAGTATTTT
TRBV28,TRBJ2-1,many,TRBD2,CASSSRLAGGQQPRDEQFF,TGTGCCAGCAGTTCCCGACTAGCGGGAGGCCAACAGCCACGGGATGAGCAGTTCTTC
TRBV6-2/TRBV6-3,TRBJ2-7,many,TRBD2,CASSYDASGSYEQYF,TGTGCCAGCAGTTACGACGCTAGCGGCTCCTACGAGCAGTACTTC
TRBV20-1,TRBJ2-7,NA,TRBD1,CSARGQGRIYEQYF,TGCAGTGCAAGGGGACAGGGGAGGATCTACGAGCAGTACTTC
TRBV3-1,TRBJ1-1,many,NA,CASSPSTALRTEAFF,TGTGCCAGCAGCCCATCGACAGCCCTGAGAACTGAAGCTTTCTTT
TRBV5-6,TRBJ1-2,NA,NA,CASSEGSLGGYTF,TGTGCCAGCAGCGAAGGATCACTTGGAGGCTACACCTTC
TRBV20-1,TRBJ1-2,few,TRBD1,CSAGPGQGYGYTF,TGCAGTGCTGGCCCGGGACAGGGATATGGCTACACCTTC
TRBV20-1,TRBJ2-3,many,TRBD2,CSARDPGLAVDTQYF,TGCAGTGCTAGAGATCCTGGACTAGCGGTGGATACGCAGTATTTT
TRBV4-1,TRBJ2-3,NA,NA,CASSQDSGRWGDTQYF,TGCGCCAGCAGCCAAGATTCGGGCAGGTGGGGAGATACGCAGTATTTT
TRBV7-9,TRBJ2-7,few,NA,CASSLRKGPLNEQYF,TGTGCCAGCAGCCTACGCAAGGGACCCTTGAACGAGCAGTACTTC
TRBV29-1,TRBJ1-2,NA,TRBD1,CSVDRDSGYTF,TGCAGCGTGGACAGGGACAGCGGCTACACCTTC
TRBV12-3/TRBV12-4,TRBJ2-3,many,TRBD2,CASFGGSTDTQYF,TGTGCCTCCTTCGGGGGGAGCACAGATACGCAGTATTTT
TRBV10-3,TRBJ2-7,NA,NA,CAISESIGVVGHAYEQYF,TGTGCCATCAGTGAGTCGATCGGGGTGGTAGGGCACGCCTACGAGCAGTACTTC
TRBV9,TRBJ1-2,few,NA,CASSVAETFYGYTF,TGTGCCAGCAGCGTAGCAGAGACCTTCTATGGCTACACCTTC
TRBV5-1,TRBJ2-7,many,TRBD1,CASSSLTGQDYEQYF,TGCGCCAGCAGCTCACTTACGGGACAGGACTACGAGCAGTACTTC
TRBV5-6,TRBJ2-3,NA,NA,CASSPGPSGDTQYF,TGTGCCAGCAGCCCGGGACCGTCGGGGGATACGCAGTATTTT
TRBV20-1,TRBJ1-2,NA,TRBD1,CSASRQGSYGYTF,TGCAGTGCTAGCAGACAGGGGTCCTATGGCTACACCTTC
TRBV28,TRBJ2-3,NA,NA,CASSGRLGSDTQYF,TGTGCCAGCAGTGGTAGGCTAGGTTCAGATACGCAGTATTTT
TRBV16,TRBJ2-2,NA,NA,CASSPNVPGELFF,TGTGCCAGCAGCCCGAACGTCCCCGGGGAGCTGTTTTTT
TRBV20-1,TRBJ1-5,NA,TRBD1,CSAEGQGGWQPQHF,TGCAGTGCAGAAGGACAGGGTGGTTGGCAGCCCCAGCATTTT
TRBV3-1,TRBJ2-5,NA,TRBD1,CASSQDGTGGVEETQYF,TGTGCCAGCAGCCAAGATGGGACAGGGGGAGTAGAAGAGACCCAGTACTTC
TRBV7-9,TRBJ1-2,NA,TRBD1,CASSLAGQGNGYTF,TGTGCCAGCAGCTTAGCGGGACAGGGCAATGGCTACACCTTC
TRBV28,TRBJ2-3,many,NA,CASSTQGPDTQYF,TGTGCCAGCAGTACGCAGGGCCCTGATACGCAGTATTTT
TRBV6-1,TRBJ1-5,NA,NA,CASSDVGPNQPQHF,TGTGCCAGCAGTGATGTGGGGCCGAATCAGCCCCAGCATTTT
TRBV20-1,TRBJ2-2,few,NA,CSANQLSGELFF,TGCAGTGCTAATCAGCTTTCCGGGGAGCTGTTTTTT
TRBV7-8,TRBJ2-7,few,TRBD1,CASSSPPVRGRGAYEQYF,TGTGCCAGCAGCTCCCCACCGGTCAGGGGGCGCGGGGCCTACGAGCAGTACTTC
TRBV6-2/TRBV6-3,TRBJ1-1,many,NA,CASSYSSFIVNTEAFF,TGTGCCAGCAGTTACTCAAGCTTTATCGTGAACACTGAAGCTTTCTTT
TRBV11-2,TRBJ2-2,NA,NA,CASSFVNLGKKGELFF,TGTGCCAGCAGCTTCGTTAATTTGGGGAAAAAGGGAGAGCTGTTTTTT
TRBV28,TRBJ2-7,NA,TRBD2,CASSFEAGGLYEQYF,TGTGCCAGCAGTTTTGAAGCGGGAGGCCTCTACGAGCAGTACTTC
TRBV27,TRBJ2-7,many,TRBD2,CASSLSAGGGAYEQYF,TGTGCCAGCAGTTTATCGGCGGGGGGTGGGGCCTACGAGCAGTACTTC
TRBV20-1,TRBJ2-7,many,NA,CSATSPGSLGSYEQYF,TGCAGTGCCACCTCCCCAGGGTCCTTGGGCTCCTACGAGCAGTACTTC
TRBV7-2,TRBJ2-5,many,NA,CASSTVGGGQETQYF,TGTGCCAGCAGTACTGTGGGAGGGGGACAAGAGACCCAGTACTTC
TRBV18,TRBJ1-2,many,NA,CASSPTAEGYTF,TGTGCCAGCTCACCAACGGCGGAGGGCTACACCTTC
TRBV2,TRBJ2-1,few,NA,CASSRLGASSHNEQFF,TGTGCCAGCAGCAGACTAGGGGCCAGCTCCCACAATGAGCAGTTCTTC
TRBV2,TRBJ2-6,many,NA,CASRAELGGANVLTF,TGTGCCAGCAGGGCCGAACTGGGGGGGGCCAACGTCCTGACTTTC
TRBV20-1,TRBJ2-1,few,NA,CSASRDLNEQFF,TGCAGTGCTAGCCGGGACTTGAATGAGCAGTTCTTC
TRBV9,TRBJ1-2,few,TRBD1,CASSEGQGIVGYTF,TGTGCCAGCAGCGAAGGACAGGGGATCGTTGGCTACACCTTC
TRBV6-1,TRBJ2-1,few,TRBD2,CASSELGGRGRGEQFF,TGTGCCAGCAGTGAATTGGGCGGGAGGGGTAGGGGTGAGCAGTTCTTC
TRBV7-2,TRBJ1-2,NA,NA,CASSLGGEYGYTF,TGTGCCAGCAGCTTAGGGGGGGAATATGGCTACACCTTC
TRBV6-1,TRBJ2-2,many,NA,CASSDKGNAATGELFF,TGTGCCAGCAGTGATAAGGGGAACGCGGCCACCGGGGAGCTGTTTTTT
TRBV4-2,TRBJ2-3,NA,TRBD2,CASSQGVAGETDTQYF,TGTGCCAGCAGCCAAGGTGTGGCGGGAGAAACAGATACGCAGTATTTT
TRBV2,TRBJ2-1,many,TRBD2,CASSEGLAAYNEQFF,TGTGCCAGCAGTGAAGGACTAGCGGCCTACAATGAGCAGTTCTTC